This is a list of T cell receptor beta chains from one sample in a study of OX40 agonist ivuxolimab in advanced cancers. Using immunoSEQ multiplex PCR, the repertoire was profiled, and TCRdb retains in-frame clones only, with some absent. The top ten hold around 6.8% of the sample, which has roughly 49,000 clones, approximately 81% seen once. Sample: CD4+ or CD8+ T cells sorted from blood, taken in a trial of the OX40 agonist ivuxolimab. Source of these receptors: an adult with an advanced solid tumor such as melanoma, head and neck, liver or kidney cancer. The CDR3 runs from the conserved cysteine through the conserved F or W. The order of the fields is clone size, D gene, V gene, CDR3 length, J gene, CDR3 DNA, CDR3 protein. D genes are given only for firm matches. Some rows have no size entry. The others give once, few or many, or a class for an expanded clone.

NA	NA	TRBV5-1	13	TRBJ1-4	TGCGCCAGCAGAATAGGGTTTGGCGAAAAACTGTTTTTT	CASRIGFGEKLFF
NA	TRBD1	TRBV4-1	14	TRBJ1-1	TGCGCCAGCAGCCTACAGGGGGCTAACACTGAAGCTTTCTTT	CASSLQGANTEAFF
NA	TRBD2	TRBV27	15	TRBJ2-7	TGTGCCAGCAGTCCGGGGACTAGATTGACCTACGAGCAGTACTTC	CASSPGTRLTYEQYF
few	TRBD2	TRBV5-6	15	TRBJ2-1	TGTGCCAGCAGCTTGGGTAGCGGGTTCTACAATGAGCAGTTCTTC	CASSLGSGFYNEQFF
NA	NA	TRBV6-5	13	TRBJ1-5	TGTGCCAGCAGAGCCCTTCAGGGCCAGCCCCAGCATTTT	CASRALQGQPQHF
NA	NA	TRBV27	15	TRBJ1-2	TGTGCCAGCAGTTTATCCTTCCCGGGAGTTGGTGGCTACACCTTC	CASSLSFPGVGGYTF
NA	TRBD2	TRBV27	14	TRBJ2-7	TGTGCCAGCAGGTATTCGGGGGAGGGATACGAGCAGTACTTC	CASRYSGEGYEQYF
NA	TRBD1	TRBV27	17	TRBJ1-2	TGTGCCAGCAGTTTAGGTTATCCGGGACAGTCCTACTATGGCTACACCTTC	CASSLGYPGQSYYGYTF
NA	TRBD1	TRBV6-5	16	TRBJ1-4	TGTGCCAGCAGTTATGGACAGGGGGCAAAGGGTGAAAAACTGTTTTTT	CASSYGQGAKGEKLFF
NA	TRBD2	TRBV5-4	18	TRBJ2-5	TGTGCCAGCAGCTCCGGACTAGCGGGAACGGGGCTGCGAGAGACCCAGTACTTC	CASSSGLAGTGLRETQYF
few	NA	TRBV15	16	TRBJ1-1	TGTGCCACCAGCAGACCCGCCGGTCCTAGGGGGACTGAAGCTTTCTTT	CATSRPAGPRGTEAFF
many	TRBD1	TRBV9	15	TRBJ2-1	TGTGCCAGCAGCGAGGAGACAGGGGTGGGCAATGAGCAGTTCTTC	CASSEETGVGNEQFF
NA	NA	TRBV29-1	13	TRBJ1-1	TGCAGCGTTGAAGGTCCAGAACCCCCTGAAGCTTTCTTT	CSVEGPEPPEAFF
NA	TRBD2	TRBV29-1	15	TRBJ2-3	TGCAGCGTTGAAGGACGCAGCGGGAGCAGAGATACGCAGTATTTT	CSVEGRSGSRDTQYF
NA	TRBD1	TRBV13	17	TRBJ2-7	TGTGCCAGCAGCTTATGGGGACAGGGGTCCGTATCCTACGAGCAGTACTTC	CASSLWGQGSVSYEQYF
NA	TRBD1	TRBV7-9	18	TRBJ1-1	TGTGCCAGCAGCTTAGACGGCAGGGGGCTTAAGGTGAACACTGAAGCTTTCTTT	CASSLDGRGLKVNTEAFF
NA	NA	TRBV9	14	TRBJ1-5	TGTGCCAGCAGCGCGTCGTGGGGCAATCAGCCCCAGCATTTT	CASSASWGNQPQHF
few	NA	TRBV25-1	12	TRBJ1-5	TGTGCCAGCAGTGATATAGGTGGGCCCCAGCATTTT	CASSDIGGPQHF
NA	NA	TRBV9	13	TRBJ1-1	TGTGCCAGCAGCGTAGGAGCGTCCTCGGAAGCTTTCTTT	CASSVGASSEAFF
NA	NA	TRBV10-3	15	TRBJ1-1	TGTGCCATCAGTGAGGGGACTGCCATGAACACTGAAGCTTTCTTT	CAISEGTAMNTEAFF
once	NA	TRBV27	15	TRBJ1-2	TGTGCCAGCAGTTTAATGGGCGGGGAGGGTCTAGGCTACACCTTC	CASSLMGGEGLGYTF
NA	NA	TRBV13	13	TRBJ1-6	TGTGCCAGCAGCTCGGGGATTAATTCACCCCTCCACTTT	CASSSGINSPLHF
few	TRBD1	TRBV28	13	TRBJ1-2	TGTGCCATCCTTCTAGACAGGGGCGATGGCTACACCTTC	CAILLDRGDGYTF
NA	NA	TRBV11-2	14	TRBJ1-1	TGTGCCAGCAGCTCCAATTGGGGGGACACTGAAGCTTTCTTT	CASSSNWGDTEAFF
NA	NA	TRBV19	14	TRBJ2-2	TGTGCCCGTGTGGGGGAGGGGGGCACCGGGGAGCTGTTTTTT	CARVGEGGTGELFF
NA	TRBD1	TRBV28	16	TRBJ1-2	TGTGCCAGCAGTCCCCGCCGGGACAGGGCAAACTATGGCTACACCTTC	CASSPRRDRANYGYTF
few	TRBD1	TRBV5-4	14	TRBJ1-2	TGTGCCAGCAGCTTGCAGGGGGCAAACTATGGCTACACCTTC	CASSLQGANYGYTF
NA	NA	TRBV7-2	14	TRBJ1-2	TGTGCCAGCAGCACGAGAGGGACCTTCTATGGCTACACCTTC	CASSTRGTFYGYTF
NA	NA	TRBV4-1	13	TRBJ1-2	TGCGCCAGCAGCCAAGAGGGCAGCTATGGCTACACCTTC	CASSQEGSYGYTF
NA	NA	TRBV6-5	14	TRBJ1-4	TGTGCCAGCAAAACATGGGGGACTAATGAAAAACTGTTTTTT	CASKTWGTNEKLFF
NA	NA	TRBV5-8	14	TRBJ2-2	TGTGCCAGCAGCTTGGACTACTACACCGGGGAGCTGTTTTTT	CASSLDYYTGELFF
NA	TRBD1	TRBV10-3	14	TRBJ1-1	TGTGCCATCAGTAGCGGGACAGGGCACACTGAAGCTTTCTTT	CAISSGTGHTEAFF
few	NA	TRBV2	15	TRBJ2-7	TGTGCCAGCAGTGAAGCGCTTCGGGCTTTCGGGGAGCAGTACTTC	CASSEALRAFGEQYF
NA	NA	TRBV9	15	TRBJ2-3	TGTGCCAGCAGCGTAACCAGCGGAGGGACAGATACGCAGTATTTT	CASSVTSGGTDTQYF
NA	NA	TRBV18	15	TRBJ1-4	TGTGCCAGCTCACCATATACAGGGATTAATGAAAAACTGTTTTTT	CASSPYTGINEKLFF
NA	NA	TRBV29-1	12	TRBJ1-1	TGCAGCGTTGGCGGGGGGAACACTGAAGCTTTCTTT	CSVGGGNTEAFF
NA	NA	TRBV27	14	TRBJ1-5	TGTGCCAGCAGTCCCTGGCCGGGTTCCCAGCCCCAGCATTTT	CASSPWPGSQPQHF
NA	NA	TRBV19	17	TRBJ1-2	TGTGCCAGTAAAACCTTGATAGAGATAGACGGGGACTATGGCTACACCTTC	CASKTLIEIDGDYGYTF
NA	TRBD2	TRBV4-2	14	TRBJ2-7	TGTGCCAGCAGCGTAGTGGGAGGGCTCAGCGAGCAGTACTTC	CASSVVGGLSEQYF
NA	NA	TRBV13	14	TRBJ1-3	TGTGCCAGCAGCCGCAGTAGGCTTGGAAACACCATATATTTT	CASSRSRLGNTIYF
NA	TRBD2	TRBV29-1	18	TRBJ2-1	TGCAGCGTTGAACCCTCCTCGGGACTAGCAGTCGCCTACAATGAGCAGTTCTTC	CSVEPSSGLAVAYNEQFF
NA	NA	TRBV5-5	12	TRBJ2-1	TGTGCCAGCAGCCGTGACAGCCTTGAGCAGTTCTTC	CASSRDSLEQFF